The rows below give T cell receptor beta chains drawn from one sample of a study of human T cells and chemical hapten exposure. MiXCR, run by TCRdb on the RACE reads, gives a single entry per CDR3 protein. The repertoire holds more than 110,000 distinct CDR3 sequences, 10% to 15% seen once, with about 1.3% in the top ten. The material sequenced was whole blood, taken in connection with sensitization to the hapten diphenylcyclopropenone (DPC). The receptors derive from a woman in her fifties or sixties with alopecia areata. Some clones in this sample may be carry-over from other donors' samples. Each CDR3 is given with its conserved first and last residue. The D gene is left open where the match is weak. Size tells how often a clone was seen (once, few, many) or the class of an expanded clone, and some rows leave it out.

size	V	J	D	CDR3	DNA
NA	TRBV11-2	TRBJ1-5	NA	CASSLDHGQPQHF	TGTGCCAGCAGCTTAGATCATGGTCAGCCCCAGCATTTT
few	TRBV7-9	TRBJ2-3	NA	CASSLGRAFTDTQYF	TGTGCCAGCAGCTTAGGGCGCGCTTTCACAGATACGCAGTATTTT
few	TRBV7-8	TRBJ2-7	TRBD2	CASSRRDSGTHAGYEQYF	TGTGCCAGCAGCCGTCGGGATAGCGGGACTCACGCGGGGTACGAGCAGTACTTC
few	TRBV25-1	TRBJ2-7	TRBD1	CASSPPSGTGYEQYF	TGTGCCAGCAGTCCACCGTCAGGGACAGGGTACGAGCAGTACTTC
many	TRBV6-5	TRBJ2-2	NA	CASRGQVGELFF	TGTGCCAGCAGAGGACAAGTCGGGGAGCTGTTTTTT
few	TRBV12-3/TRBV12-4	TRBJ1-1	NA	CASTVASEAFF	TGTGCCAGTACGGTAGCATCGGAAGCTTTCTTT
NA	TRBV29-1	TRBJ1-2	NA	CSVVVTSNYGYTF	TGCAGCGTTGTCGTTACTTCTAACTATGGCTACACCTTC
few	TRBV28	TRBJ2-7	NA	CASSLGRGPYEQYF	TGTGCCAGCAGTTTAGGGAGGGGGCCTTACGAGCAGTACTTC
NA	TRBV3-1	TRBJ2-2	NA	CASSQGYRPTGELFF	TGTGCCAGCAGCCAAGGGTATAGGCCCACCGGGGAGCTGTTTTTT
many	TRBV7-3	TRBJ2-3	TRBD2	CASSPGLSSRGTQYF	TGTGCCAGCAGTCCGGGACTATCAAGTCGGGGTACGCAGTATTTT
few	TRBV6-5	TRBJ1-5	NA	CASSLSEDQPQHF	TGTGCCAGCAGTCTTTCAGAGGATCAGCCCCAGCATTTT
few	TRBV6-2/TRBV6-3	TRBJ1-5	TRBD1	CASRPTGANQPQHF	TGTGCCAGCAGGCCCACAGGGGCCAATCAGCCCCAGCATTTT
NA	TRBV27	TRBJ1-1	NA	CASSLSTLTQAFF	TGTGCCAGCAGTTTATCGACCCTTACCCAAGCTTTCTTT
NA	TRBV5-1	TRBJ2-7	NA	CASSWKGQSSYEQYF	TGCGCCAGCAGCTGGAAAGGGCAGAGCTCCTACGAGCAGTACTTC
few	TRBV29-1	TRBJ2-7	NA	CSVEHEQYF	TGCAGCGTTGAGCACGAGCAGTACTTC
few	TRBV19	TRBJ2-7	NA	CASTPFRDSYEQYF	TGTGCCAGTACCCCATTTCGGGACTCCTACGAGCAGTACTTC
many	TRBV7-9	TRBJ2-3	NA	CASSLAHSPGTQYF	TGTGCCAGCAGCTTAGCACATTCCCCCGGTACGCAGTATTTT
NA	TRBV18	TRBJ1-5	NA	CASSPGQGQDGNQPQHF	TGTGCCAGCTCACCAGGGCAGGGTCAAGACGGCAATCAGCCCCAGCATTTT
few	TRBV29-1	TRBJ2-7	TRBD2	CSVTGTSSHEQYF	TGCAGCGTCACCGGGACTAGCTCCCACGAGCAGTACTTC
many	TRBV19	TRBJ2-5	TRBD1	CASSIVGQIQETQYF	TGTGCCAGTAGTATTGTGGGACAGATCCAAGAGACCCAGTACTTC
NA	TRBV19	TRBJ2-2	TRBD2	CASSATSGTAGELFF	TGTGCCAGTAGTGCGACTAGCGGGACGGCCGGGGAGCTGTTTTTT
few	TRBV5-1	TRBJ2-2	TRBD2	CASSLAGARANTGELFF	TGCGCCAGCAGCTTAGCGGGAGCGAGGGCGAACACCGGGGAGCTGTTTTTT
few	TRBV28	TRBJ2-5	TRBD1	CASSLADRDQETQYF	TGTGCCAGCAGTTTAGCGGACAGGGACCAAGAGACCCAGTACTTC
NA	TRBV10-3	TRBJ2-3	NA	CAISEGLSTDTQYF	TGTGCCATCAGTGAGGGACTTTCCACAGATACGCAGTATTTT
NA	TRBV9	TRBJ2-7	TRBD2	CASSVGGRAPYEQYF	TGTGCCAGCAGCGTAGGTGGGAGGGCCCCCTACGAGCAGTACTTC
NA	TRBV11-2	TRBJ2-4	NA	CASSLVHPGQRVAKNIQYF	TGTGCCAGCAGCTTAGTTCATCCGGGACAGCGGGTAGCCAAAAACATTCAGTACTTC
few	TRBV20-1	TRBJ2-7	NA	CSAPHRGRETYEQYF	TGCAGTGCTCCCCACCGGGGACGGGAAACCTACGAGCAGTACTTC
many	TRBV7-2	TRBJ2-2	NA	CASSLGPGGTGELFF	TGTGCCAGCAGCCTGGGCCCTGGGGGCACCGGGGAGCTGTTTTTT
NA	TRBV6-6	TRBJ2-5	TRBD1	CASGTGDQYF	TGTGCCAGCGGGACAGGGGACCAGTACTTC
many	TRBV15	TRBJ1-5	NA	CATTISGDSNQPQHF	TGTGCCACCACCATCAGCGGGGATAGCAATCAGCCCCAGCATTTT
many	TRBV7-7	TRBJ2-3	TRBD2	CASSRSGSRTDTQYF	TGTGCTAGCAGCCGAAGCGGGAGCCGCACAGATACGCAGTATTTT
few	TRBV6-5	TRBJ2-1	NA	CASSPPRGEQFF	TGTGCCAGCAGTCCCCCCCGGGGGGAGCAGTTCTTC
many	TRBV7-6	TRBJ2-2	NA	CASSLVGSSTGELFF	TGTGCCAGCAGCTTAGTAGGAAGTAGCACCGGGGAGCTGTTTTTT
few	TRBV5-1	TRBJ2-7	NA	CASSLHPDSYEQYF	TGCGCCAGCAGCTTGCACCCAGATTCCTACGAGCAGTACTTC
many	TRBV20-1	TRBJ2-3	TRBD1	CSARPRDRASTDTQYF	TGCAGTGCTCGACCGAGGGACAGGGCTTCCACAGATACGCAGTATTTT
many	TRBV27	TRBJ2-5	NA	CASSPPYQETQYF	TGTGCCAGCAGTCCACCCTACCAAGAGACCCAGTACTTC
NA	TRBV12-3/TRBV12-4	TRBJ1-3	NA	CASNPRGGGGNTIYF	TGTGCCAGCAATCCTCGGGGGGGCGGTGGAAACACCATATATTTT
many	TRBV12-3/TRBV12-4	TRBJ1-1	TRBD1	CASSFGTGVGTEAFF	TGTGCCAGCAGTTTCGGGACAGGGGTGGGCACTGAAGCTTTCTTT
few	TRBV10-3	TRBJ2-3	NA	CAISESGTADTQYF	TGTGCCATCAGTGAGTCCGGTACTGCAGATACGCAGTATTTT
once	TRBV9	TRBJ2-4	NA	CASSSRRGGDKNIQYF	TGTGCCAGCAGCTCCCGCCGAGGAGGGGACAAAAACATTCAGTACTTC
few	TRBV11-3	TRBJ2-1	TRBD1	CASSLGGTGRVNEQFF	TGTGCCAGCAGCTTAGGGGGGACAGGGCGGGTCAATGAGCAGTTCTTC
NA	TRBV7-9	TRBJ2-7	TRBD2	CASSSLADSYEQYF	TGTGCCAGCAGCTCCCTAGCGGACTCCTACGAGCAGTACTTC
NA	TRBV27	TRBJ2-7	NA	CASSLSPGYEQYF	TGTGCCAGCAGTTTATCGCCTGGCTACGAGCAGTACTTC
NA	TRBV11-2	TRBJ1-5	NA	CASSLGSREGQPQHF	TGTGCCAGCAGCTTAGGTTCCCGGGAGGGACAGCCCCAGCATTTT
few	TRBV6-2/TRBV6-3	TRBJ1-1	NA	CASRQGLSTEAFF	TGTGCCAGCAGACAGGGATTAAGCACTGAAGCTTTCTTT